This TCR beta chain was documented in a study of radiotherapy plus CTLA-4 blockade in lung cancer. A word on this clone: Its antigen remains unidentified.

Here immunoSEQ multiplex PCR was the method, and the copy in TCRdb shows in-frame clones only, minus some. This sample has 80,000 or so clones, with 84% found just once. General study results and limits: In blood, tumor-derived TCR clones expanded after radiotherapy plus ipilimumab.

V lost 4 bases to trimming and J lost 6 bases, with 18 bases between them. The CDR3 length is 15 residues. Germline-derived CDR1 and CDR2 are SGHTA and FQGNSA. Specimen: peripheral blood, collected from a patient treated with radiotherapy plus ipilimumab. The chain employs TRBV7-2 and TRBJ2-5; D is uncertain. This receptor was identified in a human donor with non-small cell lung cancer who had stable disease on radiotherapy plus ipilimumab. The CDR3 loop is CASSSYLWGPQTQYF. In nucleotides, the CDR3 is TGTGCCAGCAGCTCCTACTTATGGGGTCCCCAGACCCAGTACTTC.